This T cell receptor beta chain emerged from a study of blood T cells in healthy people across ages. This clonotype has just a few counts. Together with a sample-barcoded 5' primer, a J-beta primer mix was included in a second PCR lasting about 7 to 11 cycles. TCRdb fed the 5' RACE reads into MiXCR, producing one record per CDR3 protein. The sample lists roughly 1.9 million distinct CDR3 sequences, more than 35% seen once, with under 30% in the top ten. Samples each yielded at least 6 micrograms of total RNA. The receptor was isolated from a human donor in good health. Material for sequencing was blood.

The CDR3, as DNA: TGTGCCAGCAGTTTATCCCCGTCAGGAACTGAAGCTTTCTTT. Amino acid sequence: CASSLSPSGTEAFF. The genes are TRBV27 and TRBJ1-1, with no clear D. V was cut by 0 bases and J by 5 bases, with 10 bases left in between. The length of the CDR3 is 14 residues. Germline V gives CDR1 MNHEY, CDR2 SMNVEV (reference sequence).